The 10 T cell receptor beta chains given below trace back to one sample, sequenced in a study of T-cell reconstitution after alpha-beta-depleted transplantation in children. Unique molecular identifiers were built into the TCRbeta library. TCRdb fed the PCR reads into MiXCR, producing one record per CDR3 protein. The sample yields some 520,000 distinct CDR3 sequences, about 31% seen once. The sample in question was PBMCs from the stem cell graft donor, obtained from the stem cell graft. These receptors originate from a human donor who donated a stem cell graft to a child with aplastic anemia.

The rearrangement links TRBV29-1 to TRBJ1-1; 8 bases are shared with TRBD1. The germline CDR1 and CDR2 sequences are SQVTM and ANQGSEA. The CDR3 runs 14 residues. V lost 2 bases to trimming and J lost 6 bases; unmatched junction nucleotides: 8. The CDR3 DNA is TGCAGCGTTGAACGGACAGGGCGGCGAGCTGAAGCTTTCTTT. This sequence encodes CSVERTGRRAEAFF.

The rearrangement joins TRBV5-6 to TRBJ2-1; TRBD2 matches at 14 bases. Germline lookup yields CDR1 SGHDT and CDR2 YYEEEE. The CDR3 has 16 residues. V trimming: 4 bases; J trimming: 10 bases; junction bases outside the gene matches: 10. In DNA, the CDR3 is TGTGCCAGCAGCCTAAGACTAGCGGGAGGGAACGGCGAGCAGTTCTTC. This translates into CASSLRLAGGNGEQFF.

The chain employs TRBV12-3 or TRBV12-4 and TRBJ2-7, with 7 positions matching TRBD1. CDR3 length: 15 amino acids. V lost 6 bases and J lost 5; bases outside the gene matches: 13. The CDR3 is CASSPPDREEDEQYF. The DNA of the CDR3 is TGTGCCAGCAGCCCCCCAGACAGGGAAGAGGACGAGCAGTACTTC.

CDR3 sequence reads: CASSYSIGWDNEKLFF. DNA for the CDR3: TGTGCCAGCAGTTACTCGATCGGTTGGGACAATGAAAAACTGTTTTTT. This chain uses TRBV6-5 with TRBJ1-4, with a tentative D call TRBD1 (5 bases). Germline CDR1 is MNHEY and CDR2 is SVGAGI. V lost 0 bases, J lost 5 bases, and 13 bases lay in between. This CDR3 has 16 amino acids.

CDR3 in amino acids: CASAGELANTGELFF. CDR3 coding DNA: TGCGCCAGCGCCGGGGAACTCGCGAACACCGGGGAGCTGTTTTTT. This chain connects TRBV5-1 to TRBJ2-2, with D maybe TRBD2 (5 bases). The CDR3 extends over 15 amino acids. The germline V gene encodes CDR1 SGHRS and CDR2 YFSETQ. Trimming stripped 7 bases from V and 0 bases from J, with 13 bases between. Looking up the rest from reference TRBV5-1 and TRBJ2-2 gives the full variable domain: KAGVTQTPRYLIKTRGQQVTLSCSPISGHRSVSWYQQTPGQGLQFLFEYFSETQRNKGNFPGRFSGRQFSNSRSEMNVSTLELGDSALYLCASAGELANTGELFFGEGSRLTVL.

J is TRBJ2-3 and V is TRBV5-4; 9 nucleotides agree with TRBD1. This CDR3 spans 16 amino acids. Germline assignment: CDR1 SGHNT and CDR2 YYREEE (reference sequence). The ends lost 1 base at V and 0 bases at J; junction bases unmatched: 3. The CDR3 nucleotides are TGTGCCAGCAGCTTGTGGGGGACAGGGAGCACAGATACGCAGTATTTT. This gives the protein CASSLWGTGSTDTQYF.

The chain carries TRBV5-4 and TRBJ2-3; 8 bases agree with TRBD2. The junction had 5 bases not matched to a gene; V was cut back by 2 bases and J by 3 bases. The V gene's germline CDR1 is SGHNT and CDR2 YYREEE (reference sequence). The CDR3 has 15 residues. For the CDR3, the DNA is TGTGCCAGCAGCTTAACGGGAGGGATGACAGATACGCAGTATTTT. This sequence encodes CASSLTGGMTDTQYF.

The J gene is TRBJ1-2, the V gene TRBV7-8; 8 nucleotides match TRBD1. Germline V gene lookup returns CDR1 SGHVS and CDR2 FQNEAQ. This CDR3 region has 14 residues. Germline trimming cut 5 bases from V and 8 bases from J; bases unmatched to any gene: 10. CDR3 loop: CASSREDRGLGYTF. The DNA for the CDR3 is TGTGCCAGCAGCCGAGAAGACAGGGGACTCGGCTACACCTTC.

There are a few counts of this clonotype. V and J are TRBV5-4 and TRBJ2-3; D is uncertain. CDR1 SGHNT and CDR2 YYREEE come from the germline V gene (reference sequence). CDR3 length equals 14 residues. Trimming removed 1 base from V and 4 bases from J, with 10 bases in between. The DNA for the CDR3 is TGTGCCAGCAGCTTGAAGCAGAGTTCAGATACGCAGTATTTT. Its translation is CASSLKQSSDTQYF.

A remark on this clonotype: The junction does not match germline at one end; this may be a read error. The chain recombines TRBV7-3 with TRBJ2-3; 10 bases line up with TRBD2. The CDR3 consists of 12 residues. CDR1 and CDR2 from the germline V gene are SGHTA and FQGTGA. The DNA for the CDR3 is TGTGCCAGCAGCTTAGAGCGGGAGGGCCTAAGTTTT. It codes for CASSLEREGLSF.